This TCR beta chain was profiled in a study of brain T cells in children with intractable seizures. Study observations and caveats: Pre-surgery blood may have been undersampled, hiding some clones. Viral specificity was inferred only from CDR3 similarity; HCMV serostatus was unknown.

The CDR3 sequence is 14 residues long. Trimming took 3 bases from V and 6 from J, leaving 14 bases between them. Germline CDR1 and CDR2: LNHDA and SQIVND (reference sequence). Comments on this clone: The antigen is unknown.

Time point given: blood from clinic visit 5 months post-surgery; TSC patient then seizure free. Surgery cases with the highest brain T cell transcript signatures were chosen for sequencing. Pre-surgery treatment included at least one anti-epileptic drug. Measured with immunoSEQ multiplex PCR; TCRdb has only the in-frame clones, and not every one. The profile shows about 340,000 clones, about 93% of them singletons. V gene TRBV19 combines with J gene TRBJ1-2, with D unresolved. The receptor comes from a boy younger than two with tuberous sclerosis and intractable seizures. The source was peripheral blood, collected approximately 5 months after surgery. The CDR3 DNA is TGTGCCAGTAGTATCCTAACGGTCCCTGATGGCTACACCTTC. Its protein product is CASSILTVPDGYTF.